This TCR beta chain was observed in a study of early T cells in non-severe SARS-CoV-2 infection. This CDR3 region has 14 residues. J lost 0 bases, V lost 6 bases, and 4 bases had no gene match. Attachment of unique molecular identifiers was made to individual cDNA molecules. TCRdb re-called the 5' RACE reads with MiXCR, one entry per CDR3 protein. The data contain approximately 81,000 distinct CDR3 sequences, around 6% of them singletons. This clonotype was found many times. The material sequenced was whole blood. V gene TRBV12-3 or TRBV12-4 combines with J gene TRBJ2-7, with 8 bases that match TRBD1. This TCR came from an adult who was a healthcare worker with PCR-confirmed SARS-CoV-2 infection or an uninfected control (not recorded which). The CDR3 coding sequence is TGTGCCAGCAGAAAGGACAGGGACTCCTACGAGCAGTACTTC. This gives the protein CASRKDRDSYEQYF.